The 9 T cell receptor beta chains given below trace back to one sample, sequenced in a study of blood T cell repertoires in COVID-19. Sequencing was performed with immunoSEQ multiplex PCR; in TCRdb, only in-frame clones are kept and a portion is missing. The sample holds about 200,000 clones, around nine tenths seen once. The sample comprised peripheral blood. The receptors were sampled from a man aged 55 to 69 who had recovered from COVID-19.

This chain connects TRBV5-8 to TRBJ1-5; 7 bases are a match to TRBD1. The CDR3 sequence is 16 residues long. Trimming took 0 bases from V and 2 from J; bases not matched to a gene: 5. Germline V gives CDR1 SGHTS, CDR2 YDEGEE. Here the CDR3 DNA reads TGTGCCAGCAGCTTGGATGGCAGGGGGGGCAATCAGCCCCAGCATTTT. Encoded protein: CASSLDGRGGNQPQHF.

Here the CDR3 reads CATGGSDQPQHF. The CDR3 DNA is TGTGCCACTGGGGGGTCGGATCAGCCCCAGCATTTT. This chain links TRBV6-5 with TRBJ1-5, with D possibly matching TRBD1 (5 bases). Germline assignment: CDR1 MNHEY and CDR2 SVGAGI. The V and J ends lost 10 bases and 5 bases respectively, with 12 bases between them. CDR3 length: 12 amino acids.

As DNA, the CDR3 is TGCGCCAGCACCCCAGGGGACAGGGGGCAGGGCTATGGCTACACCTTC. As protein: CASTPGDRGQGYGYTF. The V call is TRBV5-1, the J call TRBJ1-2; the match to TRBD1 covers 12 bases. Germline lookup yields CDR1 SGHRS and CDR2 YFSETQ. This CDR3 comprises 16 residues. V lost 6 bases and J lost 4; bases outside the gene matches: 10.

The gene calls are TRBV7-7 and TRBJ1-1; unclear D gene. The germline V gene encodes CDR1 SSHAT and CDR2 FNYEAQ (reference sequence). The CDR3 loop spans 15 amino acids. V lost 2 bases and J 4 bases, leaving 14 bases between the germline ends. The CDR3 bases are TGTGCCAGCAGCTTACCGGCGGGGAAGGGCACTGAAGCTTTCTTT. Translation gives CASSLPAGKGTEAFF.

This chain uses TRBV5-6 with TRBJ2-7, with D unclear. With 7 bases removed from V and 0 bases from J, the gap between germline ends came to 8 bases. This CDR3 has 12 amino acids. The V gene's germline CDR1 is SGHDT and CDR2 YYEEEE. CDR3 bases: TGTGCCAGCGCGGCCTCCTCCTACGAGCAGTACTTC. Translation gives CASAASSYEQYF.

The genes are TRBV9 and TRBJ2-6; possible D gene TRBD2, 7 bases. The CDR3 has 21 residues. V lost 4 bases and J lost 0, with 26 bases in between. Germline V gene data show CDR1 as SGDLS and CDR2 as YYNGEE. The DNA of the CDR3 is TGTGCCAGCAGCCTCCACCTAGGGGGGGGGACTTCGATCTCTGGGGCCAACGTCCTGACTTTC. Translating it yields CASSLHLGGGTSISGANVLTF.

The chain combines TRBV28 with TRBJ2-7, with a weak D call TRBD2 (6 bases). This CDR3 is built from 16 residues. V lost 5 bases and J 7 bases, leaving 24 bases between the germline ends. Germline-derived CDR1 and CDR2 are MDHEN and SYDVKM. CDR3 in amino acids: CASSRAGLINPREQYF. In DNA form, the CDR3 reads TGTGCCAGCAGTCGGGCGGGACTGATAAATCCTAGGGAGCAGTACTTC.

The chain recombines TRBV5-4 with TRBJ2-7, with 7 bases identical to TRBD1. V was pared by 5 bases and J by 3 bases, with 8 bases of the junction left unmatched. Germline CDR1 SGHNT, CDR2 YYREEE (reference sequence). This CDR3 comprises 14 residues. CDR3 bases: TGTGCCAGCAGGACCGGGACAGATAACTACGAGCAGTACTTC. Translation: CASRTGTDNYEQYF.

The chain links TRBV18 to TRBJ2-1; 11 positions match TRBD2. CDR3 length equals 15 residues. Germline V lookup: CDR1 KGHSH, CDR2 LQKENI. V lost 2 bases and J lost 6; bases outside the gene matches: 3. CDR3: CASSPKTSGVNEQFF. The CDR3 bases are TGTGCCAGCTCACCAAAGACTAGCGGGGTCAATGAGCAGTTCTTC.